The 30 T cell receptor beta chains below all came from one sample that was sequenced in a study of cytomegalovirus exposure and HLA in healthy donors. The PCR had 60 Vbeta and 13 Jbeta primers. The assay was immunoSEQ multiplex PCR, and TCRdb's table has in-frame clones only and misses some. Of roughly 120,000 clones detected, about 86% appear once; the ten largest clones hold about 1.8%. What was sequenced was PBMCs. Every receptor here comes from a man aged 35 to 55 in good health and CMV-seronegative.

The CDR3 loop is CASFEQGTEAFF. Here the CDR3 DNA reads TGTGCCAGCTTCGAACAGGGCACTGAAGCTTTCTTT. The V call is TRBV7-3, the J call TRBJ1-1, with D possibly being TRBD1 (6 bases). CDR3 length: 12 amino acids. Germline V CDR1 and CDR2: SGHTA, FQGTGA. V was trimmed by 8 bases and J by 4 bases, leaving 11 bases between them.

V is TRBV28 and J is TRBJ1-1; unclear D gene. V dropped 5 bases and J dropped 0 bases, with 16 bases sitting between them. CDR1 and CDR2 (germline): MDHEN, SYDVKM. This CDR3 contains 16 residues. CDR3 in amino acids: CASSPGGAPLNTEAFF. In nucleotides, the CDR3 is TGTGCCAGCAGTCCGGGAGGAGCTCCATTGAACACTGAAGCTTTCTTT.

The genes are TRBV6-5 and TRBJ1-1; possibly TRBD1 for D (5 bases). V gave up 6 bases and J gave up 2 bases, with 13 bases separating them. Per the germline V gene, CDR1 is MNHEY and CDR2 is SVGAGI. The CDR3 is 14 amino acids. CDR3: CASSPRGGNTEAFF. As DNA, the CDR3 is TGTGCCAGCAGCCCCCGGGGGGGTAACACTGAAGCTTTCTTT.

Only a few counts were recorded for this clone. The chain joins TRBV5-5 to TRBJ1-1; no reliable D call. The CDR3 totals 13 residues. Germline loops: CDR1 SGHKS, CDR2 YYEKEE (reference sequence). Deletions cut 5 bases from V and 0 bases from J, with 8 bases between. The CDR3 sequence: CASSPLMNTEAFF. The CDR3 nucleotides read TGTGCCAGCAGTCCACTCATGAACACTGAAGCTTTCTTT.

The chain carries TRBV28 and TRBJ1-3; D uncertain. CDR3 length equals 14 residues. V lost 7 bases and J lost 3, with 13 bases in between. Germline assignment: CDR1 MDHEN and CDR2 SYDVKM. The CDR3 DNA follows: TGTGCCAGCACCCTCGAGAGGTTTGGAAACACCATATATTTT. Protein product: CASTLERFGNTIYF.

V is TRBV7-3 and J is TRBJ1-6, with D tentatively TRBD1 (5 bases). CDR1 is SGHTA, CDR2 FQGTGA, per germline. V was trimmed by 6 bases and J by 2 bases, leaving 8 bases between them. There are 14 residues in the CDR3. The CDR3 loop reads CASSWTPYNSPLHF. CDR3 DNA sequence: TGTGCCAGCAGTTGGACACCCTATAATTCACCCCTCCACTTT.

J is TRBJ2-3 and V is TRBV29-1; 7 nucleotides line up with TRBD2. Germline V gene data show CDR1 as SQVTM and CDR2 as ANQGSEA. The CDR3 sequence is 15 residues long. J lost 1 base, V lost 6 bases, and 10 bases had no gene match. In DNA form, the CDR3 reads TGCAGCGTCCGACGGTCTAGCGGCGGCACAGATACGCAGTATTTT. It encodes CSVRRSSGGTDTQYF.

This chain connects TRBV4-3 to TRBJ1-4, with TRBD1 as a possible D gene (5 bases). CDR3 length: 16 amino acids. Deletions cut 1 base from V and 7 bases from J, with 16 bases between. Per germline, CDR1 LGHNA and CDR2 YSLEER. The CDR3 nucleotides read TGCGCCAGCAGCCAAGGAAAGTGGGGCGTGGCTGAAAAACTGTTTTTT. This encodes CASSQGKWGVAEKLFF.

The CDR3 DNA sequence: TGTGCCAGCAGCATTGGGGGGGGACTGTTTTTT. The encoded protein is CASSIGGGLFF. The rearrangement links TRBV28 to TRBJ1-4; D is perhaps TRBD1 (5 bases). Trimming removed 6 bases at V and 13 bases at J, with 12 bases between. This CDR3 is 11 amino acids long. Germline V CDR1 and CDR2: MDHEN, SYDVKM.

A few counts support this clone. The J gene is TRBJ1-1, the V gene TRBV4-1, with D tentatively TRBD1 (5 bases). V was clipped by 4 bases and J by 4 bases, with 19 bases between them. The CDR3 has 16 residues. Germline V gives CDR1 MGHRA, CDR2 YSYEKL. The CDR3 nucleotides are TGCGCCAGCAGCCTACCTAGCGGGGACTCGCGCACTGAAGCTTTCTTT. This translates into CASSLPSGDSRTEAFF.

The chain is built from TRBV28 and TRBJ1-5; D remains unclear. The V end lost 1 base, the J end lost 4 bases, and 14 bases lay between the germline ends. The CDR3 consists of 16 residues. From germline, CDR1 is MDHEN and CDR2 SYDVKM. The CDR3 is CASSLSPGGVNQPQHF. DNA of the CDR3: TGTGCCAGCAGTTTATCTCCCGGCGGGGTGAATCAGCCCCAGCATTTT.

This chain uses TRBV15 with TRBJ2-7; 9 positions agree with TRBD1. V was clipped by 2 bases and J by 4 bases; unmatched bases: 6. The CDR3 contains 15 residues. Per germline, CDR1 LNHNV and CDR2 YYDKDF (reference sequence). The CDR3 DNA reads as TGTGCCACCAGCAGATCGGGGACAGGGAAGTACGAGCAGTACTTC. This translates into CATSRSGTGKYEQYF.

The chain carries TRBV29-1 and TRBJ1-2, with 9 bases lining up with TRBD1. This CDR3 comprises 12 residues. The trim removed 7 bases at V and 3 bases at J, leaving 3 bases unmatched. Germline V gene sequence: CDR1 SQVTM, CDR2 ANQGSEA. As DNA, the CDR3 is TGCAGCGCACGGGACAGGGACTATGGCTACACCTTC. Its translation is CSARDRDYGYTF.

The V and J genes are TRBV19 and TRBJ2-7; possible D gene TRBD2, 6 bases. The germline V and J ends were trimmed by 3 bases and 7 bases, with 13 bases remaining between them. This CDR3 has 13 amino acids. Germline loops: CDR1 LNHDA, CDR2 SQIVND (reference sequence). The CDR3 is CASSIAPGEEQYF. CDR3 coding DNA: TGTGCCAGTAGTATCGCTCCGGGGGAGGAGCAGTACTTC.

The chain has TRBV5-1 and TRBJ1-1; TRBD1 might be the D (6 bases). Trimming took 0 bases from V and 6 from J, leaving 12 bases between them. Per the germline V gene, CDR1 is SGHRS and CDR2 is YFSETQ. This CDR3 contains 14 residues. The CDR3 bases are TGCGCCAGCAGCTTGGCGGGGGGCAGGGCTGAAGCTTTCTTT. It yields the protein CASSLAGGRAEAFF.

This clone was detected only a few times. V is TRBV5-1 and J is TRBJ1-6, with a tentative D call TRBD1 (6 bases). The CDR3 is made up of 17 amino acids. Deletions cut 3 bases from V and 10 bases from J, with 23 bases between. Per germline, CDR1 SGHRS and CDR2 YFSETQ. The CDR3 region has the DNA TGCGCCAGCAGCTACGATCCATGGACAGTTCCTATCTCACCCCTCCACTTT. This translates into CASSYDPWTVPISPLHF.

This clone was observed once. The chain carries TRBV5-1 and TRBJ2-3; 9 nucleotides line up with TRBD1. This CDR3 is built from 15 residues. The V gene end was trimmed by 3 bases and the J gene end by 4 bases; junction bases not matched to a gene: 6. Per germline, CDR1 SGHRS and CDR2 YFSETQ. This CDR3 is CASSSQGAGADTQYF. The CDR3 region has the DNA TGCGCCAGCAGCTCACAGGGGGCTGGAGCAGATACGCAGTATTTT.

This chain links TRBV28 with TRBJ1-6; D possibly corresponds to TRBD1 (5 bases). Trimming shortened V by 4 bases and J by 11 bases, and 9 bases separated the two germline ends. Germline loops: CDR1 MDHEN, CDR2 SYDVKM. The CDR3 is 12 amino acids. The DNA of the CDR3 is TGTGCCAGCAGTTCAGGGAACGCACCCCTCCACTTT. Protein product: CASSSGNAPLHF.

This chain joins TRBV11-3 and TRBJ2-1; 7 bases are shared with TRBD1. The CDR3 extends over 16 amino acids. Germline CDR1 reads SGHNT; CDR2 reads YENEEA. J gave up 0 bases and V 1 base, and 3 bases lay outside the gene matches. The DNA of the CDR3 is TGTGCCAGCAGCTTAGCGACAGGGAGCTCCTACAATGAGCAGTTCTTC. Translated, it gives CASSLATGSSYNEQFF.

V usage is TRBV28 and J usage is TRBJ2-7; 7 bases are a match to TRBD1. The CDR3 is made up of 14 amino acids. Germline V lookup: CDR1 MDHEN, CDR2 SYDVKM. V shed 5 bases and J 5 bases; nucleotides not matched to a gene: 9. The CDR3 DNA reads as TGTGCCAGCAGTCTACAGGGGTCTCGCCACGAGCAGTACTTC. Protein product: CASSLQGSRHEQYF. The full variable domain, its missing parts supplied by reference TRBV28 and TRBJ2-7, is DVKVTQSSRYLVKRTGEKVFLECVQDMDHENMFWYRQDPGLGLRLIYFSYDVKMKEKGDIPEGYSVSREKKERFSLILESASTNQTSMYLCASSLQGSRHEQYFGPGTRLTVT.

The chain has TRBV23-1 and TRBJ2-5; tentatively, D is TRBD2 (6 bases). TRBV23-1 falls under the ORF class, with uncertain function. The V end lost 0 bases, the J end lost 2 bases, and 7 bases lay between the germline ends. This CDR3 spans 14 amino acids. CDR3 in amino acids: CASSQSAGQETQYF. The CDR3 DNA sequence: TGCGCCAGCAGTCAATCGGCGGGGCAAGAGACCCAGTACTTC.

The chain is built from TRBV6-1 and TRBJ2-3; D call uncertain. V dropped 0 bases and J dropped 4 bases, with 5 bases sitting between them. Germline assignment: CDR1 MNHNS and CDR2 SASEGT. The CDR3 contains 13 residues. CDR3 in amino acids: CASSEASSDTQYF. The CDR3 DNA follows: TGTGCCAGCAGTGAAGCGAGCTCAGATACGCAGTATTTT.

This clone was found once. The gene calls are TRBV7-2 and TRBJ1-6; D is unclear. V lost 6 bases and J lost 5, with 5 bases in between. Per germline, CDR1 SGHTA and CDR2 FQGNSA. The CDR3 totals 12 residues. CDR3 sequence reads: CASSSDNSPLHF. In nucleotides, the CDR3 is TGTGCCAGCAGTTCCGATAATTCACCCCTCCACTTT.

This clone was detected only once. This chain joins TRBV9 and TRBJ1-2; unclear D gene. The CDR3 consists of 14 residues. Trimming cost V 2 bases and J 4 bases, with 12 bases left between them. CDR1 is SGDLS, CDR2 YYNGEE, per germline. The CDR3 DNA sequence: TGTGCCAGCAGCGTTTCGGACTCAGGCTATGGCTACACCTTC. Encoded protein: CASSVSDSGYGYTF.

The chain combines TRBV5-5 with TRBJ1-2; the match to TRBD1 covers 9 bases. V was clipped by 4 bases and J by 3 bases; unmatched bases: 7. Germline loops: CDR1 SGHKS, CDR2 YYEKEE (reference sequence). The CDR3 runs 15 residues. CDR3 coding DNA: TGTGCCAGCAGCCCCCGGGACAGGGAGTACTATGGCTACACCTTC. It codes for CASSPRDREYYGYTF.

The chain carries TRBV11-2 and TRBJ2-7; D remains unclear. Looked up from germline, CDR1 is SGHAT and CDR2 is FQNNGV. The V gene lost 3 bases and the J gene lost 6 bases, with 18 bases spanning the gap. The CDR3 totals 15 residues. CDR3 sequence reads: CASSFKFPGIVEQYF. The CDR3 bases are TGTGCCAGCAGCTTTAAGTTCCCAGGAATCGTCGAGCAGTACTTC. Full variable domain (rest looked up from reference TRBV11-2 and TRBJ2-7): EAGVAQSPRYKIIEKRQSVAFWCNPISGHATLYWYQQILGQGPKLLIQFQNNGVVDDSQLPKDRFSAERLKGVDSTLKIQPAKLEDSAVYLCASSFKFPGIVEQYFGPGTRLTVT.

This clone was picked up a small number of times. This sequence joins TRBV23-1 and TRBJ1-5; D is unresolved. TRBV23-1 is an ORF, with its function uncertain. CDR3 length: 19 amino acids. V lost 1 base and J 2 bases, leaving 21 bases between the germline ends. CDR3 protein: CASSQWPFMPGEGNQPQHF. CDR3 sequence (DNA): TGCGCCAGCAGTCAATGGCCTTTCATGCCCGGTGAGGGCAATCAGCCCCAGCATTTT.

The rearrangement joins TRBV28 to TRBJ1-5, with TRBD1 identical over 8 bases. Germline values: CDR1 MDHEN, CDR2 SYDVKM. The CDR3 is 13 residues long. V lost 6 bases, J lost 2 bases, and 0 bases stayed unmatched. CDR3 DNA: TGTGCCAGCAGGACAGGGGGCAATCAGCCCCAGCATTTT. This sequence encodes CASRTGGNQPQHF.

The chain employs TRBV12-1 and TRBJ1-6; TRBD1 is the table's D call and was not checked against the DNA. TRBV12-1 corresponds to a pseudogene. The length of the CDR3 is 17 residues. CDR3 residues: CASSFHWAATYNSPLHF. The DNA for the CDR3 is TGTGCCAGCAGCTTTCATTGGGCAGCAACGTATAATTCACCCCTCCACTTT.

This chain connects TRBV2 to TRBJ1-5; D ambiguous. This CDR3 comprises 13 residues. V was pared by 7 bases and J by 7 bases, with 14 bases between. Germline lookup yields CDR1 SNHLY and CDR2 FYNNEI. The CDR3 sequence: CASNREGGQPQHF. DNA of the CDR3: TGTGCCAGCAATCGAGAGGGAGGACAGCCCCAGCATTTT.